This TCR beta chain was captured in a study of blood T cell repertoires in COVID-19. As for the study in general: Acute and convalescent COVID-19 samples came from the United States, Italy and Spain.

Germline V lookup: CDR1 MGHDK, CDR2 SYGVNS. V dropped 5 bases and J dropped 1 base, with 16 bases sitting between them. The CDR3 is made up of 16 amino acids. Original processing methods: Amplification from reference gene primers served as the basis for estimated nucleated cell counts. Generated by immunoSEQ multiplex PCR, the TCRdb table keeps only in-frame clones and is missing some. The V and J calls and clone size come from that table; D and trimming were worked out from the DNA. In the table there are tens of thousands of clones, about 85% of which are singletons. The specimen sequenced was peripheral blood. The V gene is TRBV25-1, the J gene TRBJ2-3; D not resolved. The sequence derives from a man aged 65-85 years with acute or convalescent COVID-19. This CDR3 reads CASSYLLLEGTDTQYF. The CDR3 nucleotides are TGTGCCAGCAGTTATCTACTTCTCGAGGGCACAGATACGCAGTATTTT.